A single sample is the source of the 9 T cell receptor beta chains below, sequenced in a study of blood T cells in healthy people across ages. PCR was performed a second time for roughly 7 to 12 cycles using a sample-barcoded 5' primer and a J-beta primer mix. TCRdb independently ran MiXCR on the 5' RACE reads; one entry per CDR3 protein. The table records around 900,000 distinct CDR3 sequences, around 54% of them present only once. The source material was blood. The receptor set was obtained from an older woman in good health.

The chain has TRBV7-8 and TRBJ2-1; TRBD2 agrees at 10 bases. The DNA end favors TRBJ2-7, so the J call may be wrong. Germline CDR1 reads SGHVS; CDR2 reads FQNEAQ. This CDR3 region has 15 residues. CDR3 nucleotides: TGTGCCAGCCTTGACGGGACTAGCGAATACAATGAGCAGTACTTC. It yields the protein CASLDGTSEYNEQYF.

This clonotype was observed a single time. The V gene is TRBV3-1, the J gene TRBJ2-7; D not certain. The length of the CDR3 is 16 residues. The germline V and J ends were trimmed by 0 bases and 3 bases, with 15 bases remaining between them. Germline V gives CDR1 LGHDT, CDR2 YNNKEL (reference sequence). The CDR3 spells CASSQDGRASYYEQYF. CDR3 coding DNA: TGTGCCAGCAGCCAAGATGGCCGAGCGAGCTACTACGAGCAGTACTTC.

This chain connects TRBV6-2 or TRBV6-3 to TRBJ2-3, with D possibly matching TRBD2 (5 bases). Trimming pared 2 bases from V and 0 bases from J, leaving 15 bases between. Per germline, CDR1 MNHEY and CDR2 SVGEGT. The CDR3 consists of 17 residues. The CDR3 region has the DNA TGTGCCAGCAGTTACGGCCCGAGGGCTAGAAGCACAGATACGCAGTATTTT. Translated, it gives CASSYGPRARSTDTQYF.

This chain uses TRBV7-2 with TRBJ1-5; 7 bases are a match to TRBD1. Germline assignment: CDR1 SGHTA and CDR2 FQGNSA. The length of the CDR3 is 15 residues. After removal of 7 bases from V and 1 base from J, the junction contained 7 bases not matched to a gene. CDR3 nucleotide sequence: TGTGCCAGCAACCCAGGGGGGGGAAGCAATCAGCCCCAGCATTTT. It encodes CASNPGGGSNQPQHF.

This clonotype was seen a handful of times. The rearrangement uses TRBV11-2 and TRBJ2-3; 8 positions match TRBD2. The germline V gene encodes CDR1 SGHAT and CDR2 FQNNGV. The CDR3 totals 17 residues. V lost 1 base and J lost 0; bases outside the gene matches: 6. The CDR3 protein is CASSLVGASGSTDTQYF. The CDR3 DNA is TGTGCCAGCAGCTTAGTGGGGGCTAGCGGGAGCACAGATACGCAGTATTTT.

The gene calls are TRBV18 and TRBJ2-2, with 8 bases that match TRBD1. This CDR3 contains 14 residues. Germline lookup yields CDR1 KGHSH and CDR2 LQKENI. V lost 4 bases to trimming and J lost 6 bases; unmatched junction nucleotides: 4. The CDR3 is CASSLRTGPGELFF. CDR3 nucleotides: TGTGCCAGCTCACTCCGGACAGGGCCCGGGGAGCTGTTTTTT.

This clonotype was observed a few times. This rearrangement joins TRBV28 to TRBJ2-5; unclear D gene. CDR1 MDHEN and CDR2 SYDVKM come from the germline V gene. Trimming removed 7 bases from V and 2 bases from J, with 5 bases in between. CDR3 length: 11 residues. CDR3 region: CASIWQETQYF. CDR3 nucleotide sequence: TGTGCCAGCATATGGCAAGAGACCCAGTACTTC. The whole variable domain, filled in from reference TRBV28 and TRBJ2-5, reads DVKVTQSSRYLVKRTGEKVFLECVQDMDHENMFWYRQDPGLGLRLIYFSYDVKMKEKGDIPEGYSVSREKKERFSLILESASTNQTSMYLCASIWQETQYFGPGTRLLVL.

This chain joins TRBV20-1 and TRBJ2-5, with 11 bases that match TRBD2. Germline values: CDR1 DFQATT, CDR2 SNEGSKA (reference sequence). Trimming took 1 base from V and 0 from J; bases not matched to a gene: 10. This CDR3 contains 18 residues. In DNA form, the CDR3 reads TGCAGTGCTAGAGCGGGGACTAGCGGTGTCCCACACCAAGAGACCCAGTACTTC. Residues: CSARAGTSGVPHQETQYF.

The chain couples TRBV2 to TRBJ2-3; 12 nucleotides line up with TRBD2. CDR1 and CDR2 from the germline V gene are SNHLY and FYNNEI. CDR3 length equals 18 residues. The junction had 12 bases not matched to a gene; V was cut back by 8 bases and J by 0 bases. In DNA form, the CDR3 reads TGTGCCAGCCTGACCCTACTAGCGGGAGGTGTTAGCACAGATACGCAGTATTTT. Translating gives CASLTLLAGGVSTDTQYF.